The clone carrying this T cell receptor beta chain came up many times. Antigen specificity is unknown. Over 160 million TCR-beta sequences, together covering 15-18 subjects, were produced by every individual sequencing run that was carried out. TCRdb re-analysed the 5' RACE reads in MiXCR, keeping a single row per CDR3 protein. Among 71,000 or so distinct CDR3 sequences listed, roughly 15% were seen once. These data belong to a study of neurological immune-mediated disorders. Study-level findings and limits: Multiple sclerosis was found to have the least TCR clonal expansion, below healthy controls, and HTLV-1-associated myelopathy the most.

There are 15 residues in the CDR3. CDR1 and CDR2 from the germline V gene are MGHRA and YSYEKL. Trimming cost V 1 base and J 8 bases; bases outside gene matches: 6. Time point: longitudinal time-point 1 (baseline). This chain joins TRBV4-1 and TRBJ2-7, with 12 bases fitting TRBD2. This sequence was found in a female donor with HTLV-1-associated myelopathy (HAM/TSP). The sample taken for sequencing was PBMCs. The CDR3 sequence: CASSQVPSGGAKQYF. The CDR3 DNA reads TGCGCCAGCAGCCAAGTGCCTAGCGGGGGGGCTAAGCAGTACTTC.